In this sample, the clone carrying this TCR beta chain turned up a few times. Repertoires were generated with immunoSEQ multiplex PCR, while TCRdb's copy carries only in-frame clones and drops some. The sample includes around 38,000 clones, about 85% of them seen just once. The data are from a study of PD-1 blockade in mismatch repair-deficient tumors. V was clipped by 3 bases and J by 1 base, with 15 bases between them. Germline assignment: CDR1 MNHNS and CDR2 SASEGT. The CDR3 covers 16 residues. This sequence joins TRBV6-1 and TRBJ2-5; D remains ambiguous. The sample consisted of peripheral blood, taken 4 weeks after starting pembrolizumab. This sequence originates from an adult with mismatch repair-deficient cancer. CDR3 nucleotide sequence: TGTGCCAGCAGTGATGGTGGAAATATCCTCCAAGAGACCCAGTACTTC. Translated, it gives CASSDGGNILQETQYF.